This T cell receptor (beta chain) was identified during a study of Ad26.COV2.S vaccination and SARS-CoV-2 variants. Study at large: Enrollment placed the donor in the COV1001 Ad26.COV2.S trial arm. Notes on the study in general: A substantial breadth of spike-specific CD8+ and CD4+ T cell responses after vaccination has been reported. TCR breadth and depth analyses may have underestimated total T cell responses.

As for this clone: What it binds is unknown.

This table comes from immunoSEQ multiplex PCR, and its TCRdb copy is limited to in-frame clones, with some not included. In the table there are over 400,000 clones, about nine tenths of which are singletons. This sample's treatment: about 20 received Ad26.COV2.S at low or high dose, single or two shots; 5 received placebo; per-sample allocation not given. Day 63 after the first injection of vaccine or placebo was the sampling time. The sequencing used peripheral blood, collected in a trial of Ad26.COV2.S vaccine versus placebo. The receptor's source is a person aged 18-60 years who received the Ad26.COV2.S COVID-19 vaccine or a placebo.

CDR3 sequence: CASSRGLAGGYEQYF. In nucleotides, the CDR3 is TGTGCCAGCAGCCGAGGACTAGCGGGAGGCTACGAGCAGTACTTC. The rearrangement joins TRBV7-6 to TRBJ2-7, with 14 bases that match TRBD2. V was clipped by 5 bases and J by 3 bases; unmatched bases: 3. This CDR3 spans 15 amino acids. Germline V CDR1 and CDR2: SGHVS, FNYEAQ.